This entry lists 6 T cell receptor beta chains sequenced from one sample in a study of graft-versus-host responses after intestinal transplantation. The repertoire was sequenced with immunoSEQ multiplex PCR; TCRdb's copy has only in-frame clones and lacks some. The sample holds approximately 12,000 clones, more than 70% seen once. The starting material was PBMCs, obtained approximately 120 days after transplant. These receptors were obtained from a human patient who received an intestinal transplant, so some T cells may come from the graft donor.

The chain is built from TRBV7-6 and TRBJ2-7; perhaps D is TRBD1 or TRBD2 (5 bases each). Trimming took off 5 bases at V and 2 bases at J, with 16 bases between the two ends. The CDR3 covers 15 residues. CDR1 is SGHVS and CDR2 is FNYEAQ in the germline V gene. The CDR3 sequence: CASSPLLGGTYEQYF. CDR3 nucleotide sequence: TGTGCCAGCAGCCCATTGCTTGGGGGAACCTACGAGCAGTACTTC.

The chain recombines TRBV30 with TRBJ2-3; D possibly matches TRBD1 or TRBD2 (6 bases each). Trimming removed 2 bases at V and 3 bases at J, with 15 bases between. Germline V lookup: CDR1 GTSNPN, CDR2 SVGIG (reference sequence). The length of the CDR3 is 15 residues. The CDR3 bases are TGTGCCTGGAGTCCACCGGGGGCGGGGACAGATACGCAGTATTTT. Amino acid sequence: CAWSPPGAGTDTQYF.

This clone was seen only once. The rearrangement joins TRBV28 to TRBJ1-3, with D perhaps matching TRBD1 (5 bases). Germline V gives CDR1 MDHEN, CDR2 SYDVKM. There are 13 residues in the CDR3. V lost 3 bases, J lost 4 bases, and 7 bases lay in between. The CDR3 nucleotides are TGTGCCAGCAGTTTGACAGTCGGAAACACCATATATTTT. It specifies CASSLTVGNTIYF.

V is TRBV10-3 and J is TRBJ2-7; D may be TRBD1 (6 bases). This CDR3 contains 13 residues. The V end was cut by 2 bases, the J end by 3 bases, with 8 bases between. CDR1 is ENHRY, CDR2 SYGVKD, per germline. CDR3 in amino acids: CAISEDRFYEQYF. The CDR3 DNA reads as TGTGCCATCAGTGAGGACAGGTTCTACGAGCAGTACTTC.

This clone has just one count. The V call is TRBV6-5, the J call TRBJ2-5; 10 bases match TRBD1. CDR1 is MNHEY, CDR2 SVGAGI, per germline. V shed 5 bases and J 2 bases; nucleotides not matched to a gene: 2. The CDR3 is made up of 14 amino acids. CDR3 residues: CASSQGQGQETQYF. CDR3 DNA sequence: TGTGCCAGCAGTCAGGGACAGGGGCAAGAGACCCAGTACTTC.

CDR3 DNA sequence: TGTGCCAGCAGCGACGACCCTGGGGCCAACGTCCTGACTTTC. Protein product: CASSDDPGANVLTF. The rearrangement links TRBV5-4 to TRBJ2-6; D is unclear. This CDR3 comprises 14 residues. Between the trimmed V and J ends, which lost 4 bases and 2 bases, there was a span of 7 bases. Germline CDR1 is SGHNT and CDR2 is YYREEE (reference sequence).